The 32 T cell receptor beta chains listed next were all sequenced from one sample in a study of Graves' ophthalmopathy and Graves' hyperthyroidism. Amplification targeted the TCR beta CDR3 regions, with RNA transcripts as the source material. First-round RT-PCR with HTBI primers preceded a second-round multiplex PCR. TCRdb recomputed calls from the multiplex PCR reads with MiXCR, one row per CDR3 protein. This sample yields a few hundred thousand distinct CDR3 sequences, of which about a sixth are seen a single time; 2% to 2.5% belongs to the top ten. Sequenced sample: peripheral blood. Source of these receptors: an adult woman with stable Graves' hyperthyroidism.

This clonotype showed up just a few times. The genes are TRBV5-1 and TRBJ2-3, with 8 nucleotides matching TRBD2. The CDR3 covers 16 residues. Germline V CDR1 and CDR2: SGHRS, YFSETQ. V shed 4 bases, J shed 2 bases, and the junction held 9 bases outside the gene matches. CDR3 loop: CASSPLAGRATDTQYF. The CDR3 DNA is TGCGCCAGCAGCCCTTTAGCGGGGCGGGCCACAGATACGCAGTATTTT.

This clonotype has at least ten counts. The rearrangement joins TRBV28 to TRBJ2-7, with D perhaps matching TRBD1 (5 bases). This CDR3 contains 14 residues. The V gene's germline CDR1 is MDHEN and CDR2 SYDVKM. V lost 3 bases to trimming and J lost 5 bases, with 14 bases between them. CDR3 in DNA: TGTGCCAGCAGTTTGGAGACAGTCCGGGACGAGCAGTACTTC. Protein sequence: CASSLETVRDEQYF.

In this sample, this clonotype turned up a few times. V gene TRBV6-1 combines with J gene TRBJ2-7, with 8 nucleotides matching TRBD1. The V gene's germline CDR1 is MNHNS and CDR2 SASEGT. The V segment lost 0 bases and the J segment 2 bases; nucleotides outside the gene matches: 3. This CDR3 is built from 15 residues. DNA of the CDR3: TGTGCCAGCAGTGAAGCGACAGGGGAGACCTACGAGCAGTACTTC. It specifies CASSEATGETYEQYF.

This clonotype showed up many times. V and J are TRBV6-1 and TRBJ1-2; D is undetermined. Trimming cost V 3 bases and J 4 bases, with 9 bases left between them. This CDR3 contains 13 residues. Germline-derived CDR1 and CDR2 are MNHNS and SASEGT. The CDR3, as DNA: TGTGCCAGCAGTGAGACCGAACCCTATGGCTACACCTTC. Its translation is CASSETEPYGYTF.

A remark on this clonotype: Compared with germline, one end of the junction differs, possibly owing to a read error. The V and J genes are TRBV20-1 and TRBJ1-1; D is undetermined. This CDR3 comprises 11 residues. The germline V gene encodes CDR1 DFQATT and CDR2 SNEGSKA (reference sequence). The CDR3 protein is CKTIWSTEACF. The CDR3 nucleotides are TGCAAGACCATATGGAGCACTGAAGCTTGCTTT.

This clonotype was detected many times. The chain employs TRBV12-3 or TRBV12-4 and TRBJ2-5; 7 nucleotides align to TRBD1. The CDR3 covers 13 residues. J gave up 3 bases and V 4 bases, and 2 bases lay outside the gene matches. The CDR3 sequence is CASSYQGEETQYF. The CDR3 nucleotides are TGTGCCAGCAGTTATCAGGGGGAAGAGACCCAGTACTTC.

This clonotype occurred once. This chain links TRBV5-4 with TRBJ2-2, with 12 bases identical to TRBD1. Per germline, CDR1 SGHNT and CDR2 YYREEE (reference sequence). Losses at the gene ends were 3 bases for V and 11 bases for J; bases not matched to a gene: 14. This CDR3 spans 17 amino acids. This CDR3 reads CASSSQGQGARSGELFF. The CDR3 DNA follows: TGTGCCAGCAGCTCCCAGGGACAGGGGGCCCGAAGTGGCGAGCTGTTTTTT.

There are a few counts of this clonotype. Since a much larger clone is just one base distant, this may be a read error. This CDR3 reads CAISGETNYGYTF. CDR3 coding DNA: TGTGCCATCAGTGGGGAGACAAACTATGGCTACACCTTC. This chain joins TRBV10-3 and TRBJ1-2, with D unclear. The CDR3 is 13 amino acids. V was cut by 4 bases and J by 2 bases, with 8 bases left in between. Per germline, CDR1 ENHRY and CDR2 SYGVKD.

This clonotype occurred many times. The genes are TRBV7-2 and TRBJ1-1; no reliable D call. This CDR3 has 13 residues. Trimming shortened V by 5 bases and J by 0 bases, and 7 bases separated the two germline ends. The germline V gene encodes CDR1 SGHTA and CDR2 FQGNSA. This CDR3 is CASSQEMNTEAFF. The CDR3 coding sequence is TGTGCCAGCAGCCAGGAAATGAACACTGAAGCTTTCTTT.

The chain has TRBV4-1 and TRBJ2-7; no definite D call. V lost 0 bases to trimming and J lost 7 bases, with 10 bases between them. The CDR3 consists of 13 residues. The germline gives CDR1 MGHRA, CDR2 YSYEKL. The CDR3 DNA reads TGCGCCAGCAGCCAAGATATTAAGGGAGAGCAGTACTTC. Protein: CASSQDIKGEQYF.

CDR3 region: CASSSPLGSGNTIYF. The CDR3 DNA is TGTGCCAGCAGCTCCCCCCTGGGTTCTGGAAACACCATATATTTT. V usage is TRBV7-2 and J usage is TRBJ1-3; the D is unclear. The CDR3 totals 15 residues. Germline V lookup: CDR1 SGHTA, CDR2 FQGNSA. V was clipped by 4 bases and J by 1 base, with 11 bases between them.

This clonotype was counted at least ten times. The rearrangement uses TRBV11-2 and TRBJ2-7; 8 bases map to TRBD2. With V trimmed by 1 base and J by 1 base, 6 bases remained unmatched. The V gene's germline CDR1 is SGHAT and CDR2 FQNNGV. The CDR3 has 16 residues. The CDR3 region is CASSLGAGEGSYEQYF. Written as DNA, the CDR3 is TGTGCCAGCAGCTTAGGAGCGGGAGAAGGGTCCTACGAGCAGTACTTC.

Many counts were recorded for this clonotype. The gene calls are TRBV5-1 and TRBJ1-1, with a tentative D call TRBD1 (6 bases). CDR1 SGHRS and CDR2 YFSETQ come from the germline V gene. Trimming cost V 1 base and J 1 base, with 14 bases left between them. The CDR3 is 16 amino acids. DNA for the CDR3: TGCGCCAGCAGCTTGTCTTACAGGGTAAGGAACACTGAAGCTTTCTTT. Translation: CASSLSYRVRNTEAFF.

This clonotype was recorded at least ten times. This chain links TRBV28 with TRBJ1-1; the D gene is possibly TRBD1 (6 bases). Trimming took 7 bases from V and 1 from J, leaving 19 bases between them. Germline assignment: CDR1 MDHEN and CDR2 SYDVKM. The CDR3 consists of 16 residues. The CDR3 sequence is CASTPGRGAKNTEAFF. In DNA form, the CDR3 reads TGTGCCAGCACCCCCGGGCGGGGGGCAAAGAACACTGAAGCTTTCTTT.

This clonotype was counted at least ten times. This chain joins TRBV12-3 or TRBV12-4 and TRBJ1-2; 9 positions match TRBD1. V lost 6 bases, J lost 8 bases, and 7 bases stayed unmatched. The CDR3 extends over 13 amino acids. The CDR3 coding sequence is TGTGCCAGCAGCAGGGACAGGGTTGACGGCTACACCTTC. This codes for CASSRDRVDGYTF.

The chain combines TRBV28 with TRBJ2-7, with 13 bases fitting TRBD2. The CDR3 is 15 residues long. CDR1 MDHEN and CDR2 SYDVKM come from the germline V gene. Unmatched junction bases numbered 10, after V lost 5 bases and J lost 9 bases. The DNA for the CDR3 is TGTGCCAGCAGTAAACTAGCGGGAGGGCCACAGGGGCAGTACTTC. The encoded protein is CASSKLAGGPQGQYF.

The J gene is TRBJ2-2, the V gene TRBV30; 8 nucleotides match TRBD1. Germline CDR1 is GTSNPN and CDR2 is SVGIG (reference sequence). This CDR3 spans 15 amino acids. The DNA for the CDR3 is TGTGCTCGGACAGGGACCCCCTTAATCACCGGGGAGCTGTTTTTT. It specifies CARTGTPLITGELFF.

This clonotype occurred many times. The chain combines TRBV20-1 with TRBJ2-7, with TRBD2 identical over 9 bases. This CDR3 is built from 14 residues. Germline V CDR1 and CDR2: DFQATT, SNEGSKA (reference sequence). The junction had 7 bases not matched to a gene; V was cut back by 3 bases and J by 4 bases. CDR3 loop: CSASLASGAYEQYF. In nucleotides, the CDR3 is TGCAGTGCTAGTCTAGCTAGCGGGGCGTACGAGCAGTACTTC.

This sequence joins TRBV5-1 and TRBJ1-1, with D uncertain. Trimming stripped 3 bases from V and 1 base from J, with 7 bases between. Germline V lookup: CDR1 SGHRS, CDR2 YFSETQ. The CDR3 covers 13 residues. The CDR3: CASSSVSNTEAFF. The DNA for the CDR3 is TGCGCCAGCAGCTCGGTTTCGAACACTGAAGCTTTCTTT.

This clonotype has a count of ten or more. The chain employs TRBV4-3 and TRBJ2-7; 8 bases align to TRBD2. The CDR3 runs 15 residues. With V trimmed by 4 bases and J by 1 base, 6 bases remained unmatched. The germline gives CDR1 LGHNA, CDR2 YSLEER. The CDR3 nucleotides are TGCGCCAGCAGCCCCGGGGTAGCGGGATCCTACGAGCAGTACTTC. Its translation: CASSPGVAGSYEQYF.

The V call is TRBV5-1, the J call TRBJ1-3; TRBD1 aligns across 7 bases. This CDR3 region has 12 residues. Germline CDR1 is SGHRS and CDR2 is YFSETQ. V trimming: 7 bases; J trimming: 3 bases; junction bases outside the gene matches: 1. The CDR3 loop is CASGQDGNTIYF. The CDR3 coding sequence is TGCGCCAGCGGACAGGATGGAAACACCATATATTTT.

This sequence joins TRBV15 and TRBJ1-5; D gene unclear. The V gene's germline CDR1 is LNHNV and CDR2 YYDKDF (reference sequence). With 1 base removed from V and 0 bases from J, the gap between germline ends came to 7 bases. The CDR3 length is 15 residues. The CDR3 bases are TGTGCCACCAGCAGAGCTCTGAATAGCAATCAGCCCCAGCATTTT. This sequence encodes CATSRALNSNQPQHF.

This clonotype was seen a handful of times. V usage is TRBV18 and J usage is TRBJ1-3, with 10 bases fitting TRBD1. V shed 8 bases and J 2 bases; nucleotides not matched to a gene: 6. Germline V gives CDR1 KGHSH, CDR2 LQKENI. The CDR3 runs to 15 residues. The CDR3 DNA sequence: TGTGCCAGCCTCCCCGGGACAGGGGCTGGAAACACCATATATTTT. The encoded protein is CASLPGTGAGNTIYF.

This clonotype was recorded many times. The rearrangement uses TRBV6-2 or TRBV6-3 and TRBJ1-5, with no clear D. V was cut by 3 bases and J by 0 bases, with 9 bases left in between. CDR1 MNHEY and CDR2 SVGEGT come from the germline V gene. This CDR3 is built from 15 residues. The CDR3: CASSYETHSNQPQHF. The CDR3 DNA is TGTGCCAGCAGTTATGAAACCCATAGCAATCAGCCCCAGCATTTT.

J is TRBJ2-7 and V is TRBV7-1, with TRBD2 identical over 14 bases. TRBV7-1 is labeled an ORF, and its function is uncertain. The CDR3 has 21 amino acids. The J segment lost 2 bases and the V segment lost 3 bases, leaving 18 bases of the junction unmatched. In DNA form, the CDR3 reads TGTGCCAGCAGCTCCATTCAGAGGAGAGGGACTAGCGGGAGCCCGCCCTACGAGCAGTACTTC. This translates into CASSSIQRRGTSGSPPYEQYF.

The J gene is TRBJ2-5, the V gene TRBV19; 9 nucleotides line up with TRBD2. Trimming at V came to 3 bases and at J to 1 base, leaving 12 bases not matched to a gene. CDR1 is LNHDA and CDR2 is SQIVND in the germline V gene (reference sequence). The CDR3 is 18 amino acids. The CDR3 is CASSMIEAGGAAQETQYF. The CDR3 bases are TGTGCCAGTAGTATGATTGAGGCGGGAGGGGCCGCCCAAGAGACCCAGTACTTC.

This clonotype was observed many times. The rearrangement uses TRBV20-1 and TRBJ2-7; possibly TRBD1 for D (6 bases). V lost 2 bases to trimming and J lost 2 bases, with 13 bases between them. Per germline, CDR1 DFQATT and CDR2 SNEGSKA (reference sequence). The CDR3 runs 14 residues. The CDR3 reads CSARFPTGTYEQYF. As DNA, the CDR3 is TGCAGTGCTAGATTCCCGACAGGTACCTACGAGCAGTACTTC.

V and J are TRBV20-1 and TRBJ2-7, with 7 nucleotides matching TRBD1. CDR1 DFQATT and CDR2 SNEGSKA come from the germline V gene (reference sequence). With 7 bases clipped from V and 2 bases from J, the junction kept 14 bases outside the gene matches. The CDR3 runs to 15 residues. The CDR3 sequence is CSEKKETGFPYEQYF. CDR3 nucleotide sequence: TGCAGTGAGAAAAAGGAGACAGGGTTTCCCTACGAGCAGTACTTC.

In its sample, this clonotype was seen many times. The chain joins TRBV6-4 to TRBJ2-7, with D perhaps matching TRBD1 (6 bases). Trimming took off 2 bases at V and 2 bases at J, with 28 bases between the two ends. The CDR3 has 20 amino acids. The germline gives CDR1 MRHNA, CDR2 SNTAGT. CDR3 sequence reads: CASSDGVTLSGDGHPYEQYF. In nucleotides, the CDR3 is TGTGCCAGCAGTGACGGGGTCACTTTATCAGGGGACGGTCATCCCTACGAGCAGTACTTC.

This clonotype was counted ten times or more. The chain links TRBV12-3 or TRBV12-4 to TRBJ2-5; TRBD1 aligns across 7 bases. V was clipped by 9 bases and J by 5 bases; unmatched bases: 12. This CDR3 has 14 amino acids. The CDR3 bases are TGTGCCAGTAATCTAGGGGGCCGGTCGGAGACCCAGTACTTC. Protein product: CASNLGGRSETQYF.

This clonotype occurred many times. The genes are TRBV30 and TRBJ2-6, with 8 positions matching TRBD2. The CDR3 is 17 amino acids. Trimming removed 4 bases from V and 2 bases from J; junction bases left unmatched: 10. Germline lookup yields CDR1 GTSNPN and CDR2 SVGIG (reference sequence). The DNA for the CDR3 is TGTGCCTGGATAAAAACAAAAGCGGGAGCTGGGGCCAACGTCCTGACTTTC. It yields the protein CAWIKTKAGAGANVLTF.

This clonotype was found many times. The chain couples TRBV12-3 or TRBV12-4 to TRBJ2-2, with D perhaps matching TRBD2 (6 bases). There are 15 residues in the CDR3. With 1 base removed from V and 3 bases from J, the gap between germline ends came to 9 bases. The CDR3 DNA sequence: TGTGCCAGCAGTTTAGTAGCGGAGTACACCGGGGAGCTGTTTTTT. This gives the protein CASSLVAEYTGELFF.